Following are 8 T cell receptor beta chains from one sample sequenced in a study of post-analysis software for immune sequencing data. Study results and limitations: Compared with controls, patients had more of five or six TRBV segments, including TRBV5-6, TRBV5-1 and TRBV20-1.

These receptors' targets are unknown. Carried by the TCR beta cDNA libraries were unique molecular identifiers. One entry per CDR3 protein, called by TCRdb with MiXCR from the PCR reads. The table records about 540,000 distinct CDR3 sequences, roughly 34% of them present only once. The sequenced sample consisted of blood. These receptors all stem from a girl aged 2-17 years with multiple sclerosis.

This clonotype was seen repeatedly, ten times or more. The J gene is TRBJ2-7, the V gene TRBV10-3, with unresolved D. Trimming removed 4 bases from V and 1 base from J, with 5 bases in between. Per germline, CDR1 ENHRY and CDR2 SYGVKD. CDR3 size: 12 residues. CDR3 residues: CAISASSYEQYF. For the CDR3, the DNA is TGTGCCATCAGTGCTTCTTCCTACGAGCAGTACTTC.

This clonotype turned up a few times. The chain links TRBV20-1 to TRBJ2-7, with D perhaps given as TRBD1 or TRBD2 (5 bases each). Germline V lookup: CDR1 DFQATT, CDR2 SNEGSKA (reference sequence). Deletions cut 6 bases from V and 0 bases from J, with 21 bases between. The CDR3 extends over 16 amino acids. CDR3 amino acids: CSAPPRDGQSSYEQYF. Written as DNA, the CDR3 is TGCAGTGCCCCACCCCGGGACGGCCAAAGCTCCTACGAGCAGTACTTC.

This clonotype was seen many times. This chain joins TRBV7-2 and TRBJ1-2; no firm D call. Trimming removed 1 base at V and 0 bases at J, with 9 bases between. There are 15 residues in the CDR3. Germline V gives CDR1 SGHTA, CDR2 FQGNSA. The CDR3 coding sequence is TGTGCCAGCAGCTTAGACAGTGCTGCTAACTATGGCTACACCTTC. It is translated as CASSLDSAANYGYTF.

This rearrangement joins TRBV15 to TRBJ2-4; no definite D call. The CDR3 has 13 residues. Germline-derived CDR1 and CDR2 are LNHNV and YYDKDF (reference sequence). V lost 0 bases and J 15 bases, leaving 15 bases between the germline ends. The CDR3 spells CATSREASYERYF. CDR3 DNA: TGTGCCACCAGCAGAGAGGCCTCCTATGAGCGGTACTTC.

The chain combines TRBV10-1 with TRBJ1-1, with D perhaps matching TRBD1 (5 bases). The CDR3 has 13 residues. The V end was cut by 2 bases, the J end by 6 bases, with 10 bases between. CDR1 and CDR2 (germline): WNHNN, SYGVQD (reference sequence). The CDR3 loop is CASSETGVAEAFF. The DNA of the CDR3 is TGCGCCAGCAGTGAGACGGGGGTCGCTGAAGCTTTCTTT.

The chain joins TRBV28 to TRBJ2-1; D not certain. Deletions cut 6 bases from V and 4 bases from J, with 13 bases between. This CDR3 contains 14 residues. Germline assignment: CDR1 MDHEN and CDR2 SYDVKM. DNA for the CDR3: TGTGCCAGCAGGGCCCTCGTCGGGTACAATGAGCAGTTCTTC. This translates into CASRALVGYNEQFF. Full variable domain (remainder filled in from reference TRBV28 and TRBJ2-1): DVKVTQSSRYLVKRTGEKVFLECVQDMDHENMFWYRQDPGLGLRLIYFSYDVKMKEKGDIPEGYSVSREKKERFSLILESASTNQTSMYLCASRALVGYNEQFFGPGTRLTVL.

This chain connects TRBV7-9 to TRBJ2-3; tentatively, D is TRBD1 (6 bases). Germline V gene data show CDR1 as SEHNR and CDR2 as FQNEAQ (reference sequence). The V gene lost 1 base and the J gene lost 1 base, with 9 bases spanning the gap. CDR3 length equals 15 residues. The CDR3 is CASSLVGARTDTQYF. In nucleotides, the CDR3 is TGTGCCAGCAGCTTAGTGGGGGCTCGCACAGATACGCAGTATTTT.

As concerns this clonotype: The germline gene is not matched at one end of the junction; a read error may be the cause. This chain links TRBV7-7 with TRBJ2-5; TRBD2 matches 8 bases. The CDR3 spans 15 residues. CDR1 is SSHAT, CDR2 FNYEAQ, per germline (reference sequence). The CDR3 sequence: CASSLAAGGQETQYF. DNA of the CDR3: TGTGCTAGCAGCTTAGCCGCGGGGGGCCAAGAGACCCAGTACTTC.